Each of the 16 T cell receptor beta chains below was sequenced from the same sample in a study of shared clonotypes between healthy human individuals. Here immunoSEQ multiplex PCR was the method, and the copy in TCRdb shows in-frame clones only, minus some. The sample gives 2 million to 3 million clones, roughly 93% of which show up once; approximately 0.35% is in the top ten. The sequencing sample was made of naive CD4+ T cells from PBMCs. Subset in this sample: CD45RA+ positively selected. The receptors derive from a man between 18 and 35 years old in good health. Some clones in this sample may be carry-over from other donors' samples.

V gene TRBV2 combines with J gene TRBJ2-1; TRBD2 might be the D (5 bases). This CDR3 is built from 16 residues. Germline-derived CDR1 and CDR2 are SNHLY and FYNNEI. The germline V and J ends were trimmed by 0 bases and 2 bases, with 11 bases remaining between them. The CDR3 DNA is TGTGCCAGCAGTGAAGCGGGAGTTGCCGCCTACAATGAGCAGTTCTTC. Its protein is CASSEAGVAAYNEQFF.

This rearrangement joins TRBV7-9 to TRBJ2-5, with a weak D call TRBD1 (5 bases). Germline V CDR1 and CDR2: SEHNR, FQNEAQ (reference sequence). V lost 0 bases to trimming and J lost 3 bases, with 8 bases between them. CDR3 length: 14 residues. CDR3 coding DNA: TGTGCCAGCAGCTTAGCCAGGGTCGAAGAGACCCAGTACTTC. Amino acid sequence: CASSLARVEETQYF. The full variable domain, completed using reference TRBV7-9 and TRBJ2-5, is DTGVSQNPRHKITKRGQNVTFRCDPISEHNRLYWYRQTLGQGPEFLTYFQNEAQLEKSRLLSDRFSAERPKGSFSTLEIQRTEQGDSAMYLCASSLARVEETQYFGPGTRLLVL.

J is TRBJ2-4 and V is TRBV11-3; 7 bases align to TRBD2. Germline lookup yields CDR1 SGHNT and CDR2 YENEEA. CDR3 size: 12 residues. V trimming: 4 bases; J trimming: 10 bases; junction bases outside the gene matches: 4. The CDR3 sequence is CASSYVGGIQYF. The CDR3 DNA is TGTGCCAGCAGCTATGTCGGGGGGATTCAGTACTTC.

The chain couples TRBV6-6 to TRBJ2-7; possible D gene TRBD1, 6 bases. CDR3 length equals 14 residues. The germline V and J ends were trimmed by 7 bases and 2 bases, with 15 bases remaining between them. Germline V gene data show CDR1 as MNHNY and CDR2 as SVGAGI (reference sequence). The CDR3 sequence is CASTRDTRAYEQYF. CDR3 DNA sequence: TGTGCCAGCACCCGGGACACCCGGGCCTACGAGCAGTACTTC.

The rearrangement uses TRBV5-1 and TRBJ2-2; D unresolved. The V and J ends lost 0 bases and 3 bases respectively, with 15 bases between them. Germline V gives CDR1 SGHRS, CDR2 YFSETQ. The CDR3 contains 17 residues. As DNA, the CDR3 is TGCGCCAGCAGCTTGGGTCCGGAAATGGGTGACACCGGGGAGCTGTTTTTT. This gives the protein CASSLGPEMGDTGELFF.

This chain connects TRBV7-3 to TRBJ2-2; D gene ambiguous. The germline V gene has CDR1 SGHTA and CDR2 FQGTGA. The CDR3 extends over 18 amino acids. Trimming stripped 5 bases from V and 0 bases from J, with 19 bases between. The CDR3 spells CASSLFPGQLPNTGELFF. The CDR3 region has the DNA TGTGCCAGCAGCCTTTTCCCGGGCCAGTTACCGAACACCGGGGAGCTGTTTTTT.

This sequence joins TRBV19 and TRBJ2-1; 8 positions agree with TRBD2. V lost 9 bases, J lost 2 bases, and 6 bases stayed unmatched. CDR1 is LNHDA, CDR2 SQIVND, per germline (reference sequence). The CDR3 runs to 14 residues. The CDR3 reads CASGPGGTYNEQFF. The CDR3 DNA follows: TGTGCCAGCGGTCCGGGAGGGACCTACAATGAGCAGTTCTTC.

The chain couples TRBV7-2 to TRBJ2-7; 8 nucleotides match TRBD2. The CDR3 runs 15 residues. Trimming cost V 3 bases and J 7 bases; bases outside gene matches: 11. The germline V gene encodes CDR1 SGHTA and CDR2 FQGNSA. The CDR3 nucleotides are TGTGCCAGCAGCTTGGGCGGGAGGACCACGGGGGAGCAGTACTTC. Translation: CASSLGGRTTGEQYF.

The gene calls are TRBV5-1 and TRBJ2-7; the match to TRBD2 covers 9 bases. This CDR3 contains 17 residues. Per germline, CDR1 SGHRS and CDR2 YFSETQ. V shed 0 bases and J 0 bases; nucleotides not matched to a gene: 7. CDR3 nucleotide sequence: TGCGCCAGCAGCTTGGACGCTAGCGGGGTAAGCTCCTACGAGCAGTACTTC. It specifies CASSLDASGVSSYEQYF.

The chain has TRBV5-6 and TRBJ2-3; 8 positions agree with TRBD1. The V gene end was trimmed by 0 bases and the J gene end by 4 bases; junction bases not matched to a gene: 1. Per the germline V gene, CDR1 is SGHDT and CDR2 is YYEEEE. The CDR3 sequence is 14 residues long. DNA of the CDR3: TGTGCCAGCAGCTTGGGGACAGGGCCAGATACGCAGTATTTT. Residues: CASSLGTGPDTQYF.

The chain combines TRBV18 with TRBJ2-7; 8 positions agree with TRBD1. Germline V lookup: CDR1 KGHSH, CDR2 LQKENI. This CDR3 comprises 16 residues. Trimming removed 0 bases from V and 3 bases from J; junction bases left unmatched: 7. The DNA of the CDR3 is TGTGCCAGCTCACCACCGGGACAGGTTCCCATCTACGAGCAGTACTTC. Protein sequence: CASSPPGQVPIYEQYF.

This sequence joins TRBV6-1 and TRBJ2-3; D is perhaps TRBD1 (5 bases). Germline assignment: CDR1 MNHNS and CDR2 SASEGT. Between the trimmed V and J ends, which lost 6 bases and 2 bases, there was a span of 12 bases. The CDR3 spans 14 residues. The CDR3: CASRLGHITDTQYF. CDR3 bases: TGTGCCAGCAGACTCGGACACATCACAGATACGCAGTATTTT.

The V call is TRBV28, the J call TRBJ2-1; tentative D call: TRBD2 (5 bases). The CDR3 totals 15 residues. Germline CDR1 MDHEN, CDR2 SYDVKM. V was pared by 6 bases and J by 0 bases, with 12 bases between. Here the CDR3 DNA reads TGTGCCAGCAGCTCCATGGGGAGCTCCTACAATGAGCAGTTCTTC. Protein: CASSSMGSSYNEQFF.

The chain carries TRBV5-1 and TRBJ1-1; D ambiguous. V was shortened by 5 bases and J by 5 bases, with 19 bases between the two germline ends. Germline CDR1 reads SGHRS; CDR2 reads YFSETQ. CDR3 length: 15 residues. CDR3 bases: TGCGCCAGCAGTCCGGGTACCCTCCGGGTGACTGAAGCTTTCTTT. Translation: CASSPGTLRVTEAFF.

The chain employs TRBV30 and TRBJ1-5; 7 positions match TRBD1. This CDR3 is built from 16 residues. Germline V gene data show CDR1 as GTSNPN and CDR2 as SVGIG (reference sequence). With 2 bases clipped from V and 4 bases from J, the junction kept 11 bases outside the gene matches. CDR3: CAWSSRRDSQNQPQHF. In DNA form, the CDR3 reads TGTGCCTGGAGTAGCCGTCGGGACAGCCAAAATCAGCCCCAGCATTTT.

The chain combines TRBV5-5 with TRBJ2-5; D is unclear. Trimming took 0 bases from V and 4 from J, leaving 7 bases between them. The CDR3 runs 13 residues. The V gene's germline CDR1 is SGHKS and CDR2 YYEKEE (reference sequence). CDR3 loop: CASSLAPLETQYF. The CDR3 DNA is TGTGCCAGCAGCTTGGCCCCCCTAGAGACCCAGTACTTC.